Listed below are T cell receptor beta chains from one sample, sequenced in a study of technical replicates of blood from several donors. Here immunoSEQ multiplex PCR was the method, and the copy in TCRdb shows in-frame clones only, minus some. The sample records tens of thousands of clones, around 94% being singletons. The sequencing input was T cells isolated from PBMCs. These receptors all come from a human donor in good health. CDR3s include the opening cysteine and the closing phenylalanine or tryptophan. The order of the fields is D gene, clone size, J gene, V gene, CDR3 protein, CDR3 DNA. D genes are given only for firm matches. Rows give clone size only sometimes, using once, few, many, or a class for an expanded clone.

d_call: TRBD1; clone_size: .; j_call: TRBJ1-2; v_call: TRBV2; cdr3_aa: CASSAQGQGVWEGYTF; cdr3_nt: TGTGCCAGCAGTGCCCAAGGACAGGGGGTCTGGGAAGGCTACACCTTC
d_call: TRBD2; clone_size: .; j_call: TRBJ2-1; v_call: TRBV6-1; cdr3_aa: CASIPTGGNNEQFF; cdr3_nt: TGTGCCAGCATCCCAACGGGGGGTAACAATGAGCAGTTCTTC
d_call: TRBD1; clone_size: .; j_call: TRBJ2-3; v_call: TRBV9; cdr3_aa: CASSAGTAGTQYF; cdr3_nt: TGTGCCAGCAGCGCCGGGACAGCCGGTACGCAGTATTTT
d_call: .; clone_size: .; j_call: TRBJ2-5; v_call: TRBV4-1; cdr3_aa: CASSTPSGGAKETQYF; cdr3_nt: TGCGCCAGCAGCACCCCGAGTGGCGGAGCTAAAGAGACCCAGTACTTC
d_call: .; clone_size: .; j_call: TRBJ1-2; v_call: TRBV27; cdr3_aa: CASSLLPAGLYGYTF; cdr3_nt: TGTGCCAGCAGTTTATTGCCGGCAGGGCTTTATGGCTACACCTTC
d_call: .; clone_size: .; j_call: TRBJ1-2; v_call: TRBV27; cdr3_aa: CASSPNRVNYGYTF; cdr3_nt: TGTGCCAGCAGTCCCAACAGGGTAAACTATGGCTACACCTTC
d_call: .; clone_size: .; j_call: TRBJ2-5; v_call: TRBV7-9; cdr3_aa: CASSLRTVPQETQYF; cdr3_nt: TGTGCCAGCAGCTTACGGACAGTCCCTCAAGAGACCCAGTACTTC
d_call: TRBD1; clone_size: .; j_call: TRBJ1-1; v_call: TRBV27; cdr3_aa: CASSPDRGWDTEAFF; cdr3_nt: TGTGCCAGCAGTCCGGACAGGGGCTGGGACACTGAAGCTTTCTTT
d_call: .; clone_size: .; j_call: TRBJ1-2; v_call: TRBV27; cdr3_aa: CASSPTEQGGYTF; cdr3_nt: TGTGCCAGCAGTCCAACTGAGCAGGGAGGCTACACCTTC
d_call: .; clone_size: .; j_call: TRBJ1-5; v_call: TRBV6-5; cdr3_aa: CASSSGQSNQPQHF; cdr3_nt: TGTGCCAGCAGTTCCGGACAGTCCAATCAGCCCCAGCATTTT
d_call: TRBD1; clone_size: once; j_call: TRBJ2-2; v_call: TRBV2; cdr3_aa: CASSDWDRVGGELFF; cdr3_nt: TGTGCCAGCAGTGATTGGGACAGGGTCGGTGGGGAGCTGTTTTTT
d_call: .; clone_size: .; j_call: TRBJ2-7; v_call: TRBV11-2; cdr3_aa: CASSLGLNSHYEQYF; cdr3_nt: TGTGCCAGCAGCTTAGGTCTTAATAGCCACTACGAGCAGTACTTC
d_call: TRBD1; clone_size: .; j_call: TRBJ1-2; v_call: TRBV5-1; cdr3_aa: CASSLTQGAGSGYTF; cdr3_nt: TGCGCCAGCAGCTTGACACAGGGGGCCGGTTCAGGCTACACCTTC
d_call: .; clone_size: .; j_call: TRBJ2-3; v_call: TRBV28; cdr3_aa: CASRLLAGLTDTQYF; cdr3_nt: TGTGCCAGCAGATTACTAGCCGGTCTCACAGATACGCAGTATTTT
d_call: TRBD2; clone_size: .; j_call: TRBJ2-1; v_call: TRBV7-8; cdr3_aa: CASSLVGGDFRNEQFF; cdr3_nt: TGTGCCAGCAGCTTAGTTGGGGGGGACTTTCGCAATGAGCAGTTCTTC
d_call: .; clone_size: .; j_call: TRBJ2-7; v_call: TRBV28; cdr3_aa: CASSLAGQIYEQYF; cdr3_nt: TGTGCCAGCAGTTTAGCTGGACAGATCTACGAGCAGTACTTC